The 31 T cell receptor beta chains below all came from one sample that was sequenced in a study of blood T cell repertoires in COVID-19 (dated by TCRdb to 2019 to 2021). Libraries were built with the immunoSEQ multiplex PCR assay. TCRdb limited this immuneACCESS table to in-frame rearrangements with V and J called. A share of clones is missing; checked studies link under half to unresolved V genes, and the rest is unexplained. For this sample the table gives fewer than 150,000 clones, of which about nine tenths were detected only once. Roughly 28% of the sample is in the top ten clones. Sequences were obtained from peripheral blood. All receptors derive from a human donor in a cohort sampled during active COVID-19.

The rearrangement joins TRBV4-1 to TRBJ2-2; TRBD1 might be the D (5 bases). CDR1 is MGHRA and CDR2 is YSYEKL in the germline V gene. Trimming left V 4 bases short and J 5 bases short, with 14 bases between. This CDR3 is built from 15 residues. The CDR3 spells CASSLDSSWTGELFF. CDR3 bases: TGCGCCAGCAGCCTCGACAGTTCGTGGACCGGGGAGCTGTTTTTT.

The genes are TRBV7-9 and TRBJ2-2, with 7 bases aligning to TRBD2. From germline, CDR1 is SEHNR and CDR2 FQNEAQ (reference sequence). The CDR3 sequence is 14 residues long. V lost 5 bases, J lost 3 bases, and 3 bases stayed unmatched. CDR3 nucleotide sequence: TGTGCCAGCAGCCCCGGGGGGTACACCGGGGAGCTGTTTTTT. Its protein product is CASSPGGYTGELFF.

The gene calls are TRBV7-9 and TRBJ1-2, with 7 positions matching TRBD1. The CDR3 consists of 15 residues. Germline loops: CDR1 SEHNR, CDR2 FQNEAQ (reference sequence). After removal of 5 bases from V and 2 bases from J, the junction contained 8 bases not matched to a gene. In DNA form, the CDR3 reads TGTGCCAGCAGCACGGGACAGCGGTTGAACTATGGCTACACCTTC. This translates into CASSTGQRLNYGYTF. Using reference TRBV7-9 and TRBJ1-2 for the parts outside the CDR3, the full variable domain is DTGVSQNPRHKITKRGQNVTFRCDPISEHNRLYWYRQTLGQGPEFLTYFQNEAQLEKSRLLSDRFSAERPKGSFSTLEIQRTEQGDSAMYLCASSTGQRLNYGYTFGSGTRLTVV.

The gene calls are TRBV6-6 and TRBJ2-5; TRBD1 matches 8 bases. The CDR3 covers 15 residues. Unmatched junction bases numbered 6, after V lost 4 bases and J lost 2 bases. The germline gives CDR1 MNHNY, CDR2 SVGAGI (reference sequence). CDR3 residues: CASSWTGTGQETQYF. CDR3 sequence (DNA): TGTGCCAGCAGTTGGACCGGGACAGGTCAAGAGACCCAGTACTTC.

The chain carries TRBV2 and TRBJ1-6; D unclear. CDR1 SNHLY and CDR2 FYNNEI come from the germline V gene. Trimming stripped 3 bases from V and 4 bases from J, with 7 bases between. The CDR3 runs to 14 residues. CDR3 sequence: CASSDDYYNSPLHF. The DNA for the CDR3 is TGTGCCAGCAGTGATGACTATTATAATTCACCCCTCCACTTT.

There are a few counts of this clone. The chain combines TRBV3-1 (or the pseudogene TRBV3-2) with TRBJ2-7; a weak D match, TRBD2 (5 bases). CDR1 is LGHDT and CDR2 is YNNKEL in the germline V gene (reference sequence). The CDR3 sequence is 14 residues long. V lost 4 bases to trimming and J lost 7 bases, with 17 bases between them. CDR3: CASSLSGGTGEQYF. The CDR3 region has the DNA TGTGCCAGCAGCCTATCCGGAGGTACCGGGGAGCAGTACTTC.

The chain has TRBV6-5 and TRBJ2-3; D might be TRBD2 (6 bases). CDR1 and CDR2 (germline): MNHEY, SVGAGI. The CDR3 has 15 amino acids. Trimming took off 5 bases at V and 5 bases at J, with 17 bases between the two ends. The CDR3 region is CASSPPGGEVDTQYF. For the CDR3, the DNA is TGTGCCAGCAGTCCCCCCGGCGGGGAGGTAGATACGCAGTATTTT.

The V and J genes are TRBV7-8 and TRBJ1-1; 9 bases agree with TRBD1. CDR3 size: 16 residues. Germline V CDR1 and CDR2: SGHVS, FQNEAQ. J gave up 1 base and V 4 bases, and 7 bases lay outside the gene matches. The CDR3 DNA reads as TGTGCCAGCAGCTCCTACAGGGGGCGGGGGAACACTGAAGCTTTCTTT. Translation: CASSSYRGRGNTEAFF.

This clone was seen only a few times. The chain is built from TRBV5-1 and TRBJ2-7; 9 nucleotides match TRBD1. This CDR3 spans 14 amino acids. Losses at the gene ends were 7 bases for V and 1 base for J; bases not matched to a gene: 6. CDR1 is SGHRS, CDR2 YFSETQ, per germline. CDR3 sequence (DNA): TGCGCCAGCGCACCGGGACAGGGTTCCTACGAGCAGTACTTC. It yields the protein CASAPGQGSYEQYF.

Concerning this clone itself: Other DNA sequences in the same sample also yield this CDR3. The chain carries TRBV7-9 and TRBJ1-2; 9 bases match TRBD1. The CDR3 length is 13 residues. Trimming cost V 3 bases and J 4 bases; bases outside gene matches: 0. Per the germline V gene, CDR1 is SEHNR and CDR2 is FQNEAQ (reference sequence). The chain's CDR3 is CASSLGQGYGYTF. Written as DNA, the CDR3 is TGTGCCAGCAGCTTGGGACAGGGCTATGGCTACACCTTC.

The rearrangement joins TRBV7-2 to TRBJ2-5; 12 bases map to TRBD2. Germline values: CDR1 SGHTA, CDR2 FQGNSA. V shed 5 bases, J shed 1 base, and the junction held 5 bases outside the gene matches. This CDR3 has 16 amino acids. CDR3: CASSTGLAGFQETQYF. The CDR3, as DNA: TGTGCCAGCAGCACAGGACTAGCGGGGTTCCAAGAGACCCAGTACTTC.

The chain carries TRBV5-8 and TRBJ2-7; possibly TRBD2 for D (5 bases). CDR3 length: 15 residues. V was shortened by 3 bases and J by 2 bases, with 15 bases between the two germline ends. Germline assignment: CDR1 SGHTS and CDR2 YDEGEE. CDR3: CASSSREGTPYEQYF. The CDR3, as DNA: TGTGCCAGCAGCTCCCGTGAGGGAACCCCCTACGAGCAGTACTTC.

The chain recombines TRBV7-2 with TRBJ1-6; tentative D call: TRBD1 (6 bases). The CDR3 has 17 residues. The germline V gene has CDR1 SGHTA and CDR2 FQGNSA. V lost 0 bases and J lost 9, with 18 bases in between. The CDR3 loop is CASSLAIVQGQGSPLHF. CDR3 DNA sequence: TGTGCCAGCAGCTTAGCGATAGTACAGGGTCAGGGTTCACCCCTCCACTTT.

The rearrangement joins TRBV4-1 to TRBJ1-2; TRBD1 aligns across 8 bases. The CDR3 sequence is 15 residues long. With 1 base clipped from V and 1 base from J, the junction kept 2 bases outside the gene matches. In germline, CDR1 is MGHRA, CDR2 YSYEKL. The CDR3 DNA reads TGCGCCAGCAGCCAAGGAGGACAGGGTAACTATGGCTACACCTTC. Its protein product is CASSQGGQGNYGYTF.

The chain uses TRBV7-9 and TRBJ1-6; D possibly corresponds to TRBD1 (6 bases). This CDR3 has 17 residues. V shed 1 base and J shed 10 bases, with 20 bases lying between them. Germline CDR1 and CDR2: SEHNR and FQNEAQ (reference sequence). CDR3 coding DNA: TGTGCCAGCAGCTTAGGACGAACAGGGAGCCTTTTGTCACCCCTCCACTTT. The encoded protein is CASSLGRTGSLLSPLHF.

The J gene is TRBJ1-5, the V gene TRBV7-3, with 9 bases that match TRBD1. Germline loops: CDR1 SGHTA, CDR2 FQGTGA. The V segment lost 5 bases and the J segment 5 bases; nucleotides outside the gene matches: 10. This CDR3 is built from 16 residues. The CDR3 DNA reads as TGTGCCAGCAGCCCCTACCCCCGGGACAGGGATCAGCCCCAGCATTTT. This codes for CASSPYPRDRDQPQHF.

The chain combines TRBV18 with TRBJ1-4; a possible D gene is TRBD1 (6 bases). Trimming shortened V by 0 bases and J by 7 bases, and 18 bases separated the two germline ends. CDR3 length: 17 amino acids. Germline CDR1 reads KGHSH; CDR2 reads LQKENI. The CDR3 reads CASSPPSTDSRGEKLFF. CDR3 sequence (DNA): TGTGCCAGCTCACCACCGTCTACAGATTCCAGGGGTGAAAAACTGTTTTTT.

The rearrangement joins TRBV11-2 to TRBJ2-5; D call uncertain. Germline V gives CDR1 SGHAT, CDR2 FQNNGV. The CDR3 is made up of 15 amino acids. Deletions cut 5 bases from V and 3 bases from J, with 16 bases between. This chain's CDR3 is CASSLYTGSEETQYF. The DNA for the CDR3 is TGTGCCAGCAGCCTGTACACGGGTTCGGAAGAGACCCAGTACTTC.

The chain employs TRBV10-3 and TRBJ2-5; TRBD1 agrees at 9 bases. The J segment lost 1 base and the V segment lost 3 bases, leaving 3 bases of the junction unmatched. Germline assignment: CDR1 ENHRY and CDR2 SYGVKD. This CDR3 is 15 amino acids long. The CDR3 DNA reads TGTGCCATCAGTGATAGGGACAGGGTCCAAGAGACCCAGTACTTC. Its protein product is CAISDRDRVQETQYF.

The chain is built from TRBV12-3 or TRBV12-4 and TRBJ2-2; a possible D gene is TRBD1 (6 bases). V was trimmed by 8 bases and J by 0 bases, leaving 7 bases between them. CDR3 size: 13 residues. DNA of the CDR3: TGTGCCAGCGGGACACCGAACACCGGGGAGCTGTTTTTT. Translating gives CASGTPNTGELFF.

V usage is TRBV11-2 and J usage is TRBJ2-4; D unresolved. The ends were cut back, 5 bases at V and 9 bases at J, with 8 bases in the middle. The CDR3 covers 11 residues. Germline CDR1 SGHAT, CDR2 FQNNGV. The CDR3 region is CASSPLLIQYF. CDR3 bases: TGTGCCAGCAGCCCCCTCCTCATTCAGTACTTC.

The chain carries TRBV19 and TRBJ1-5; a weak D match, TRBD1 (6 bases). The V gene lost 0 bases and the J gene lost 4 bases, with 19 bases spanning the gap. The germline V gene encodes CDR1 LNHDA and CDR2 SQIVND (reference sequence). The CDR3 has 18 residues. The CDR3 is CASSIDLWGRGGNQPQHF. The DNA for the CDR3 is TGTGCCAGTAGTATAGATCTATGGGGCAGGGGTGGAAATCAGCCCCAGCATTTT. Full variable domain (rest looked up from reference TRBV19 and TRBJ1-5): DGGITQSPKYLFRKEGQNVTLSCEQNLNHDAMYWYRQDPGQGLRLIYYSQIVNDFQKGDIAEGYSVSREKKESFPLTVTSAQKNPTAFYLCASSIDLWGRGGNQPQHFGDGTRLSIL.

V and J are TRBV9 and TRBJ1-2; TRBD1 matches 7 bases. Germline loops: CDR1 SGDLS, CDR2 YYNGEE. The CDR3 has 15 residues. Trimming removed 0 bases from V and 4 bases from J; junction bases left unmatched: 6. CDR3 residues: CASSVVGDSLYGYTF. As DNA, the CDR3 is TGTGCCAGCAGCGTAGTGGGGGACAGCCTCTATGGCTACACCTTC.

The chain combines TRBV13 with TRBJ1-3; TRBD1 matches at 9 bases. Germline CDR1 and CDR2: PRHDT and FYEKMQ (reference sequence). V gave up 7 bases and J gave up 2 bases; unmatched junction bases: 12. This CDR3 has 17 amino acids. DNA of the CDR3: TGTGCCAGCACCTTCACAGGGGGCGGGAAGCCTGGAAACACCATATATTTT. Its protein is CASTFTGGGKPGNTIYF.

For this clone: One end of the junction does not line up with germline, which may come from a read error. This chain joins TRBV27 and TRBJ1-6, with D perhaps matching TRBD1 (5 bases). CDR3 length: 15 amino acids. Germline-derived CDR1 and CDR2 are MNHEY and SMNVEV (reference sequence). CDR3 sequence: CASSFQGADNSPLHF. Written as DNA, the CDR3 is TGTGCCAGCAGTTTCCAGGGTGCGGATAACTCACCCCTCCACTTT.

The chain has TRBV5-1 and TRBJ2-2; 9 positions match TRBD1. The CDR3 covers 15 residues. CDR1 is SGHRS, CDR2 YFSETQ, per germline. V shed 2 bases and J 6 bases; nucleotides not matched to a gene: 5. This chain's CDR3 is CASSLGTGFPGELFF. For the CDR3, the DNA is TGCGCCAGCAGCTTAGGGACAGGGTTCCCCGGGGAGCTGTTTTTT.

This clone was picked up a small number of times. The chain couples TRBV19 to TRBJ1-5; D gene ambiguous. Trimming removed 3 bases from V and 2 bases from J, with 2 bases in between. The germline CDR1 and CDR2 sequences are LNHDA and SQIVND (reference sequence). CDR3 size: 12 residues. The CDR3 nucleotides are TGTGCCAGTAGTATCGGCAATCAGCCCCAGCATTTT. Translating gives CASSIGNQPQHF.

In this sample, this clone turned up a few times. The chain joins TRBV18 to TRBJ2-2; D not certain. The CDR3 loop spans 12 amino acids. CDR1 is KGHSH, CDR2 LQKENI, per germline. Trimming took off 0 bases at V and 6 bases at J, with 2 bases between the two ends. The CDR3 nucleotides are TGTGCCAGCTCACCACCCGCCGGGGAGCTGTTTTTT. This codes for CASSPPAGELFF.

The CDR3 region is CASSPSWGQGAGGYTF. Here the CDR3 DNA reads TGTGCCAGCAGCCCGAGCTGGGGGCAGGGGGCTGGTGGCTACACCTTC. The chain recombines TRBV3-1 (or the pseudogene TRBV3-2) with TRBJ1-2; 8 nucleotides match TRBD1. V shed 4 bases, J shed 7 bases, and the junction held 14 bases outside the gene matches. CDR1 LGHDT and CDR2 YNNKEL come from the germline V gene (reference sequence). The CDR3 runs to 16 residues.

The chain is built from TRBV5-1 and TRBJ2-7; 8 positions agree with TRBD2. Trimming removed 4 bases from V and 4 bases from J; junction bases left unmatched: 4. Looked up from germline, CDR1 is SGHRS and CDR2 is YFSETQ. This CDR3 contains 13 residues. CDR3 in DNA: TGCGCCAGCAGCGGTAGCGGGGTGTACGAGCAGTACTTC. Translating it yields CASSGSGVYEQYF. Drawing the rest from reference TRBV5-1 and TRBJ2-7, the complete variable domain is KAGVTQTPRYLIKTRGQQVTLSCSPISGHRSVSWYQQTPGQGLQFLFEYFSETQRNKGNFPGRFSGRQFSNSRSEMNVSTLELGDSALYLCASSGSGVYEQYFGPGTRLTVT.

The DNA for the CDR3 is TGTGCCAGTAGTACCTGGACAGCTAACAATGAGCAGTTCTTC. Its translation: CASSTWTANNEQFF. The chain recombines TRBV19 with TRBJ2-1; possible D gene TRBD1, 6 bases. Germline loops: CDR1 LNHDA, CDR2 SQIVND (reference sequence). Trimming removed 4 bases at V and 5 bases at J, with 12 bases between. The length of the CDR3 is 14 residues.